These 9 T cell receptor beta chains share one sample of origin, sequenced in a study of early T cells in non-severe SARS-CoV-2 infection. TCRdb recomputed calls from the 5' RACE reads with MiXCR, one row per CDR3 protein. The sample lists about 40,000 distinct CDR3 sequences, roughly 4.7% occurring once. Sequencing used whole blood. Receptors were obtained from an adult who was a healthcare worker with PCR-confirmed SARS-CoV-2 infection or an uninfected control (not recorded which).

This clonotype is judged medium-sized. The CDR3 is CSASPSQGSDEQYF. In nucleotides, the CDR3 is TGCAGTGCTTCACCTTCACAGGGGTCGGACGAGCAGTACTTC. The gene calls are TRBV20-1 and TRBJ2-7; 7 positions match TRBD1. Germline CDR1 DFQATT, CDR2 SNEGSKA (reference sequence). The ends lost 5 bases at V and 5 bases at J; junction bases unmatched: 12. This CDR3 region has 14 residues.

This chain uses TRBV2 with TRBJ2-7; no clear D. Trimming took 4 bases from V and 5 from J, leaving 12 bases between them. Germline V CDR1 and CDR2: SNHLY, FYNNEI. The CDR3 extends over 13 amino acids. The CDR3 sequence is CASSVGFADEQYF. CDR3 DNA sequence: TGTGCCAGCAGTGTAGGTTTCGCCGACGAGCAGTACTTC.

This clonotype was found many times. The chain links TRBV7-2 to TRBJ2-3; D call uncertain. This CDR3 has 14 residues. Germline V gene lookup returns CDR1 SGHTA and CDR2 FQGNSA. Trimming removed 3 bases at V and 1 base at J, with 8 bases between. CDR3 nucleotide sequence: TGTGCCAGCAGCTTGTCGTCTGGCACAGATACGCAGTATTTT. It codes for CASSLSSGTDTQYF. Full variable domain (remainder filled in from reference TRBV7-2 and TRBJ2-3): GAGVSQSPSNKVTEKGKDVELRCDPISGHTALYWYRQSLGQGLEFLIYFQGNSAPDKSGLPSDRFSAERTGGSVSTLTIQRTQQEDSAVYLCASSLSSGTDTQYFGPGTRLTVL.

The chain combines TRBV20-1 with TRBJ1-1, with 10 bases fitting TRBD1. CDR1 DFQATT and CDR2 SNEGSKA come from the germline V gene (reference sequence). CDR3 length: 15 amino acids. V lost 2 bases to trimming and J lost 5 bases; unmatched junction nucleotides: 8. In nucleotides, the CDR3 is TGCAGTGCTAGACGTGACAGGGGGCGAAGAACTGAAGCTTTCTTT. Amino acids: CSARRDRGRRTEAFF.

This clonotype was seen repeatedly, ten times or more. This sequence joins TRBV2 and TRBJ2-3; 7 bases are a match to TRBD1. Germline V lookup: CDR1 SNHLY, CDR2 FYNNEI. The CDR3 sequence is 12 residues long. The junction had 7 bases not matched to a gene; V was cut back by 7 bases and J by 9 bases. The CDR3 bases are TGTGCCAGCAAGGACAGGACCCCAACGCAGTATTTT. Its translation: CASKDRTPTQYF.

In its sample, this clonotype was seen many times. This sequence joins TRBV11-2 and TRBJ1-3, with no clear D. Trimming stripped 0 bases from V and 2 bases from J, with 8 bases between. In germline, CDR1 is SGHAT, CDR2 FQNNGV. The CDR3 runs to 15 residues. CDR3 region: CASSLDLGTGNTIYF. CDR3 nucleotides: TGTGCCAGCAGCTTAGATCTTGGGACTGGAAACACCATATATTTT.

This clonotype has a count of ten or more. The rearrangement links TRBV5-4 to TRBJ1-2, with D possibly matching TRBD1 (5 bases). From germline, CDR1 is SGHNT and CDR2 YYREEE (reference sequence). The CDR3 is 14 residues long. The V gene lost 3 bases and the J gene lost 9 bases, with 18 bases spanning the gap. The CDR3 reads CASSYPDSGGSYTF. As DNA, the CDR3 is TGTGCCAGCAGCTACCCTGACAGCGGAGGTAGCTACACCTTC.

In its sample, this clonotype was seen many times. V gene TRBV20-1 combines with J gene TRBJ2-3; the match to TRBD2 covers 8 bases. This CDR3 spans 15 amino acids. V was clipped by 6 bases and J by 4 bases; unmatched bases: 12. CDR1 and CDR2 from the germline V gene are DFQATT and SNEGSKA (reference sequence). The CDR3 bases are TGCAGTGCCCAATTTCCGGGACTAGATTCAGATACGCAGTATTTT. It specifies CSAQFPGLDSDTQYF.

This clonotype was seen ten or more times. The rearrangement joins TRBV7-9 to TRBJ2-2; D ambiguous. Germline-derived CDR1 and CDR2 are SEHNR and FQNEAQ (reference sequence). CDR3 size: 15 residues. Trimming removed 4 bases at V and 0 bases at J, with 9 bases between. The CDR3 coding sequence is TGTGCCAGCAGCTCCGTTCGTGCGAACACCGGGGAGCTGTTTTTT. Translated, it gives CASSSVRANTGELFF.